This paragraph reports one T cell receptor (beta chain). Its antigen is not known. This sample is drawn from a study of graft-versus-host responses after intestinal transplantation. Study-level results: Allografts of patients with graft-donor T cell macrochimerism showed high graft-versus-host to host-versus-graft clone ratios. GvH clones surfaced in recipient marrow, some emerging earlier in ileum or blood.

Trimming removed 2 bases at V and 6 bases at J, with 25 bases between. The germline V gene has CDR1 KGHSH and CDR2 LQKENI. The CDR3 covers 18 residues. Profiling relied on immunoSEQ multiplex PCR, and the TCRdb table lists in-frame clones only, not all of them. This sample yields 130,000 or so clones, of which more than 90% are seen a single time; over 0.15% belongs to the top ten. The genes are TRBV18 and TRBJ1-2; TRBD1 is a possible D gene (6 bases). This clonotype originated in a human donor who received an intestinal transplant. The sample was unstimulated CD4+ T cells sorted from spleen or lymph node cells, taken before intestinal transplant. CDR3 coding DNA: TGTGCCAGCTCACCATACGTTAGCCGCAGGGGCCGATCCGATGGCTACACCTTC. Amino acid sequence: CASSPYVSRRGRSDGYTF.